This T cell receptor (beta chain) was retrieved from a study of CD8+ T cells in alopecia areata. Study context: Tofacitinib administration to treated patients was oral, at 5 to 10 mg twice daily. Tofacitinib continued for 6 to 18 months and was then withheld for 6 months. Findings and caveats of the study: The study found higher clonality in lesional than normal scalp, especially in alopecia totalis/universalis.

Germline V gives CDR1 MNHEY, CDR2 SMNVEV (reference sequence). Trimming took off 2 bases at V and 4 bases at J, with 14 bases between the two ends. The CDR3 totals 15 residues. On this clone: Its antigen is currently unknown.

The authors extracted RNA and reverse transcribed it into cDNA as the sequencing template. Libraries were prepared by immunoSEQ multiplex PCR; TCRdb keeps only in-frame clonotypes and omits some of them. The sample consists of 180,000 or so clones, around 64% of them appearing once. V is TRBV27 and J is TRBJ1-1; D is possibly TRBD1 (6 bases). Sequenced here: CD8+ T cells sorted from blood, sampled at week 0. This TCR derives from a human donor with alopecia areata. The CDR3 nucleotides are TGTGCCAGCAGTTTAAGGTCAGGGGTAGTCACTGAAGCTTTCTTT. Its translation: CASSLRSGVVTEAFF.